A selection of T cell receptor beta chains follows, all from one sample in a study of T-cell memory formation after mild COVID-19. TCRdb processed the 5' RACE reads anew with MiXCR; each CDR3 protein has one entry. The table lists 270,000 or so distinct CDR3 sequences, about a sixth of them singletons. The material sequenced was PBMCs or a T cell subset sorted from them (not recorded which). The receptors come from a man between 18 and 35 years old who had mild COVID-19 (a few samples of this study predate the infection). Cell type and time point are not known. Both conserved end residues are part of each CDR3. The order of the fields is CDR3 length, V gene, clone size, J gene, D gene, CDR3 protein, CDR3 DNA. The D gene is left open where the match is weak. Not every row has a clone size; where given, it reads once, few, many or a size class.

cdr3_length: 13
v_call: TRBV21-1
clone_size: few
j_call: TRBJ1-6
d_call: -
cdr3_aa: CASSMRQESPLHF
cdr3_nt: TGTGCCAGCAGCATGCGGCAGGAGTCACCCCTCCACTTT

cdr3_length: 13
v_call: TRBV7-9
clone_size: few
j_call: TRBJ1-1
d_call: -
cdr3_aa: CASSLDAGDRAFF
cdr3_nt: TGTGCCAGCAGCTTAGACGCAGGGGATAGGGCTTTCTTT

cdr3_length: 15
v_call: TRBV7-2
clone_size: -
j_call: TRBJ1-3
d_call: -
cdr3_aa: CASSLVGSSGNTIYF
cdr3_nt: TGTGCCAGCAGCTTAGTAGGGTCTTCTGGAAACACCATATATTTT

cdr3_length: 14
v_call: TRBV7-2
clone_size: -
j_call: TRBJ1-3
d_call: -
cdr3_aa: CASSLWAAGNTIYF
cdr3_nt: TGTGCCAGCAGCTTATGGGCGGCTGGAAACACCATATATTTT

cdr3_length: 14
v_call: TRBV29-1
clone_size: few
j_call: TRBJ2-2
d_call: -
cdr3_aa: CSSTLRQTAGELFF
cdr3_nt: TGCAGCTCTACGCTTCGCCAGACGGCCGGGGAGCTGTTTTTT

cdr3_length: 13
v_call: TRBV6-5
clone_size: few
j_call: TRBJ1-5
d_call: -
cdr3_aa: CASSYSWGVLQHF
cdr3_nt: TGTGCCAGCAGTTACTCTTGGGGGGTACTCCAGCATTTT

cdr3_length: 13
v_call: TRBV19
clone_size: few
j_call: TRBJ2-3
d_call: -
cdr3_aa: CASSTEGPDTQYF
cdr3_nt: TGTGCCAGTAGTACTGAAGGTCCAGATACGCAGTATTTT

cdr3_length: 12
v_call: TRBV18
clone_size: few
j_call: TRBJ2-7
d_call: -
cdr3_aa: CASSPRTAEQYF
cdr3_nt: TGTGCCAGCTCACCTAGGACAGCCGAGCAGTACTTC

cdr3_length: 14
v_call: TRBV10-3
clone_size: -
j_call: TRBJ2-3
d_call: TRBD1
cdr3_aa: CAISGDRGLDTQYF
cdr3_nt: TGTGCCATCAGTGGGGACAGGGGTTTGGATACGCAGTATTTT

cdr3_length: 12
v_call: TRBV2
clone_size: -
j_call: TRBJ1-2
d_call: -
cdr3_aa: CASSEGNYGYTF
cdr3_nt: TGTGCCAGCAGTGAGGGTAACTATGGCTACACCTTC

cdr3_length: 14
v_call: TRBV9
clone_size: once
j_call: TRBJ2-5
d_call: -
cdr3_aa: CASSVDTQGETQYF
cdr3_nt: TGTGCCAGCAGCGTGGACACTCAGGGCGAGACCCAGTACTTC

cdr3_length: 13
v_call: TRBV20-1
clone_size: many
j_call: TRBJ1-2
d_call: -
cdr3_aa: CSARAGERPGYTF
cdr3_nt: TGCAGTGCTAGAGCAGGGGAGCGTCCTGGCTACACCTTC

cdr3_length: 14
v_call: TRBV7-9
clone_size: once
j_call: TRBJ1-2
d_call: -
cdr3_aa: CASSLGPPGYGYTF
cdr3_nt: TGTGCCAGCAGCCTCGGGCCCCCTGGCTATGGCTACACCTTC

cdr3_length: 14
v_call: TRBV5-1
clone_size: -
j_call: TRBJ1-1
d_call: -
cdr3_aa: CASTTEFLNTEAFF
cdr3_nt: TGCGCCAGCACCACAGAATTCTTGAACACTGAAGCTTTCTTT

cdr3_length: 14
v_call: TRBV5-1
clone_size: -
j_call: TRBJ2-3
d_call: -
cdr3_aa: CASTPTGSTDTQYF
cdr3_nt: TGCGCCAGCACTCCTACAGGTAGCACAGATACGCAGTATTTT

cdr3_length: 13
v_call: TRBV9
clone_size: -
j_call: TRBJ1-1
d_call: TRBD1
cdr3_aa: CASSGRQGAEAFF
cdr3_nt: TGTGCCAGCAGCGGTCGACAGGGCGCTGAAGCTTTCTTT

cdr3_length: 13
v_call: TRBV7-2
clone_size: -
j_call: TRBJ2-5
d_call: -
cdr3_aa: CASRIASQETQYF
cdr3_nt: TGTGCCAGCCGGATAGCGAGCCAAGAGACCCAGTACTTC

cdr3_length: 12
v_call: TRBV7-2
clone_size: many
j_call: TRBJ2-1
d_call: -
cdr3_aa: CASSLGGDEQFF
cdr3_nt: TGTGCCAGCAGCTTGGGAGGCGATGAGCAGTTCTTC

cdr3_length: 16
v_call: TRBV3-1
clone_size: -
j_call: TRBJ2-7
d_call: -
cdr3_aa: CASSQLLGGLSYEQYF
cdr3_nt: TGTGCCAGCAGCCAACTTTTGGGGGGGCTCTCCTACGAGCAGTACTTC

cdr3_length: 11
v_call: TRBV20-1
clone_size: -
j_call: TRBJ1-2
d_call: -
cdr3_aa: CSATTTYGYTF
cdr3_nt: TGCAGTGCCACAACGACCTATGGCTACACCTTC

cdr3_length: 14
v_call: TRBV10-3
clone_size: few
j_call: TRBJ1-6
d_call: TRBD1
cdr3_aa: CATTLEQGRSPLHF
cdr3_nt: TGTGCCACCACACTCGAACAGGGGAGGTCACCCCTCCACTTT

cdr3_length: 14
v_call: TRBV9
clone_size: once
j_call: TRBJ1-1
d_call: -
cdr3_aa: CASSTRYETTEAFF
cdr3_nt: TGTGCCAGCAGCACCAGATACGAGACCACTGAAGCTTTCTTT

cdr3_length: 15
v_call: TRBV10-3
clone_size: -
j_call: TRBJ1-5
d_call: -
cdr3_aa: CAISADRDSNQPQHF
cdr3_nt: TGTGCCATCAGTGCGGACCGAGATAGCAATCAGCCCCAGCATTTT

cdr3_length: 14
v_call: TRBV4-2
clone_size: -
j_call: TRBJ2-7
d_call: -
cdr3_aa: CASSQVTGDYEQYF
cdr3_nt: TGTGCCAGCAGCCAAGTCACGGGGGACTACGAGCAGTACTTC

cdr3_length: 12
v_call: TRBV7-2
clone_size: -
j_call: TRBJ1-2
d_call: -
cdr3_aa: CASSFRGYGYTF
cdr3_nt: TGTGCCAGCAGCTTCCGGGGTTATGGCTACACCTTC

cdr3_length: 12
v_call: TRBV28
clone_size: -
j_call: TRBJ2-3
d_call: -
cdr3_aa: CASSLRLNTQYF
cdr3_nt: TGTGCCAGCAGTTTAAGGCTGAATACGCAGTATTTT

cdr3_length: 17
v_call: TRBV29-1
clone_size: many
j_call: TRBJ2-1
d_call: TRBD2
cdr3_aa: CSVAGLAGRSSYNEQFF
cdr3_nt: TGCAGCGTTGCGGGACTAGCGGGGCGAAGCTCCTACAATGAGCAGTTCTTC

cdr3_length: 18
v_call: TRBV12-3/TRBV12-4
clone_size: -
j_call: TRBJ1-1
d_call: TRBD1
cdr3_aa: CASRRDSRGLIMNTEAFF
cdr3_nt: TGTGCCAGCCGCAGGGATTCGAGGGGGCTGATAATGAACACTGAAGCTTTCTTT

cdr3_length: 15
v_call: TRBV19
clone_size: -
j_call: TRBJ2-5
d_call: -
cdr3_aa: CASSSAVDLQETQYF
cdr3_nt: TGTGCCAGTAGTTCAGCGGTCGACCTACAAGAGACCCAGTACTTC

cdr3_length: 14
v_call: TRBV10-1
clone_size: -
j_call: TRBJ2-3
d_call: -
cdr3_aa: CASSELHGVHTQYF
cdr3_nt: TGCGCCAGCAGTGAGCTCCATGGCGTACATACGCAGTATTTT

cdr3_length: 15
v_call: TRBV12-3/TRBV12-4
clone_size: -
j_call: TRBJ2-7
d_call: TRBD2
cdr3_aa: CASSQRGLAEEEQYF
cdr3_nt: TGTGCCAGCAGCCAGAGGGGACTAGCGGAGGAGGAGCAGTACTTC